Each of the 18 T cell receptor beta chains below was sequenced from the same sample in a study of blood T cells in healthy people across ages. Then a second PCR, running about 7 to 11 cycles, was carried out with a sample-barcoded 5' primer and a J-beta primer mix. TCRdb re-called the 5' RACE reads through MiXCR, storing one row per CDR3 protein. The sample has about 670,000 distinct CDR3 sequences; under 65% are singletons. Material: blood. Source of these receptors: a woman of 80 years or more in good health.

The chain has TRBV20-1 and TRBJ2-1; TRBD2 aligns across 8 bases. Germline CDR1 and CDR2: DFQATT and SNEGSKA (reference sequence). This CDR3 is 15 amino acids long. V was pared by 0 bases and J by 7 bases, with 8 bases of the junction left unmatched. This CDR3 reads CSARDWTSRGNEQFF. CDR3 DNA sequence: TGCAGTGCTAGAGATTGGACTAGCAGGGGTAATGAGCAGTTCTTC.

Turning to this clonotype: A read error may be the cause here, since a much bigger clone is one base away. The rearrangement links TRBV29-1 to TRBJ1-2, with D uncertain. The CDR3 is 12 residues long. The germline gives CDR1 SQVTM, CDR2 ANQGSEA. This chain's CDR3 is CNSARGGDGYTF. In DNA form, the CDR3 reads TGCAACTCCGCTAGAGGCGGGGATGGCTACACCTTC.

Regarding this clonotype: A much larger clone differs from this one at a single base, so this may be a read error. The CDR3 nucleotides read TGTGCCGGCAGCTTACAAGGACTGCCTTGGACTACGGAGCAGTTCTTC. Protein: CAGSLQGLPWTTEQFF. The chain joins TRBV7-2 to TRBJ2-1, with a tentative D call TRBD2 (6 bases). Germline lookup yields CDR1 SGHTA and CDR2 FQGNSA. This CDR3 is 16 amino acids long. Using reference TRBV7-2 and TRBJ2-1 for the parts outside the CDR3, the full variable domain is GAGVSQSPSNKVTEKGKDVELRCDPISGHTALYWYRQSLGQGLEFLIYFQGNSAPDKSGLPSDRFSAERTGGSVSTLTIQRTQQEDSAVYLCAGSLQGLPWTTEQFFGPGTRLTVL.

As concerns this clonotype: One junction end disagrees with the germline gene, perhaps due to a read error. The CDR3 nucleotides are TGCAACGTTTTTGGGGGCCCTCCGGATTACAATGAGCAGTTCTTC. Translation: CNVFGGPPDYNEQFF. This sequence joins TRBV29-1 and TRBJ2-1, with a tentative D call TRBD1 (6 bases). In germline, CDR1 is SQVTM, CDR2 ANQGSEA. The CDR3 covers 15 residues.

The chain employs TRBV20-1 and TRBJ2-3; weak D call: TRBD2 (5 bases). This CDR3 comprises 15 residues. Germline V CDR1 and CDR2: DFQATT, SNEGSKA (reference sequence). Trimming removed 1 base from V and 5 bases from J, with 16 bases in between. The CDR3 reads CSARGETAGVDTQYF. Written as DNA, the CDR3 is TGCAGTGCTAGAGGGGAGACGGCTGGGGTAGATACGCAGTATTTT.

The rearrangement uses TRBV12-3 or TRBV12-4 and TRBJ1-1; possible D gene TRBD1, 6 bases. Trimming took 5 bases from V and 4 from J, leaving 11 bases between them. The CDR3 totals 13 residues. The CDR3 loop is CASSRGTPTEAFF. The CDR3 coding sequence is TGTGCCAGCAGTAGAGGGACACCCACTGAAGCTTTCTTT.

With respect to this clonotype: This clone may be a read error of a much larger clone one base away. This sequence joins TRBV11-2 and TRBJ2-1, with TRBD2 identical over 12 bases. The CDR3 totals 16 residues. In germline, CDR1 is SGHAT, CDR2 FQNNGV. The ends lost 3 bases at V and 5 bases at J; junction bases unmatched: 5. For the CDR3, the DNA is TGTGCCAGCAGCTTGTTGGCTAGCGGGAGGGACAATGAGCAGTTCTTC. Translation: CASSLLASGRDNEQFF.

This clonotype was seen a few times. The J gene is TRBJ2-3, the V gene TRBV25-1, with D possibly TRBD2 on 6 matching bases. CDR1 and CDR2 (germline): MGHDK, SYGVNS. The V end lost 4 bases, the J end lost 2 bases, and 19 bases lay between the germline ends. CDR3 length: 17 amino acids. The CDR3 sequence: CASSGRKMAGPTDTQYF. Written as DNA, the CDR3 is TGTGCCAGCAGTGGACGGAAGATGGCGGGGCCCACAGATACGCAGTATTTT.

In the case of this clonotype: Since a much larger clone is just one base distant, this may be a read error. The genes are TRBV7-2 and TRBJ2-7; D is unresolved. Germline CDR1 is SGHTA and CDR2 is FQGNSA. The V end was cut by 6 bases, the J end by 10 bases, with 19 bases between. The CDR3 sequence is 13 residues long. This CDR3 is CASSHDGKRAQYF. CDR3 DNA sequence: TGTGCCAGCAGTCATGACGGCAAAAGGGCCCAGTACTTC.

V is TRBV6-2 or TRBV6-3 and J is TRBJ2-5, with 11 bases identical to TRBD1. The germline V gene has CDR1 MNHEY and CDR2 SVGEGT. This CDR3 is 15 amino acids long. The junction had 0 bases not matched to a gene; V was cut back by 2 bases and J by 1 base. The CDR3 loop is CASSYGTGGQETQYF. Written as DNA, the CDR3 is TGTGCCAGCAGTTACGGGACAGGGGGCCAAGAGACCCAGTACTTC.

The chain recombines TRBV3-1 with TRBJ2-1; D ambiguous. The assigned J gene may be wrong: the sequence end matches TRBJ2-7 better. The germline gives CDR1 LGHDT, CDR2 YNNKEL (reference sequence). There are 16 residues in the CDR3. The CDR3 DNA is TGTGCCAGCAGCCAAGACGTACCTGTCTCCTACAATGAGCAGTACTTC. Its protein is CASSQDVPVSYNEQYF.

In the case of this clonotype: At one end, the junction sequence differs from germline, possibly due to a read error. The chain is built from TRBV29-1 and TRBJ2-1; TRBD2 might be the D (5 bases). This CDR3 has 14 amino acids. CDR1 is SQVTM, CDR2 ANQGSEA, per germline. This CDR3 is CSVEGSSSYNERYF. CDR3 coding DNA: TGCAGCGTTGAGGGGTCCAGCTCCTACAATGAGCGGTACTTC.

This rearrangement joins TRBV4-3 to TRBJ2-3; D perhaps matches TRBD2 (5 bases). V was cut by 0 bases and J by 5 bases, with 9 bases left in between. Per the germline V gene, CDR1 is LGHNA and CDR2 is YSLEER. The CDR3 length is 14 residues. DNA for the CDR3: TGCGCCAGCAGCCAAGATGTGGCGGGAGATACGCAGTATTTT. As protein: CASSQDVAGDTQYF.

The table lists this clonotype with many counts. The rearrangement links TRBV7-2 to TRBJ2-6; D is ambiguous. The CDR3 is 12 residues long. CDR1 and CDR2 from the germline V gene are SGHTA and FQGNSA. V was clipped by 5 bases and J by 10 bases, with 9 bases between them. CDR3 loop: CASSPVVNVLTF. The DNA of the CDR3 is TGTGCCAGCAGCCCAGTAGTAAACGTCCTGACTTTC. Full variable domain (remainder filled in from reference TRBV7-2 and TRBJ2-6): GAGVSQSPSNKVTEKGKDVELRCDPISGHTALYWYRQSLGQGLEFLIYFQGNSAPDKSGLPSDRFSAERTGGSVSTLTIQRTQQEDSAVYLCASSPVVNVLTFGAGSRLTVL.

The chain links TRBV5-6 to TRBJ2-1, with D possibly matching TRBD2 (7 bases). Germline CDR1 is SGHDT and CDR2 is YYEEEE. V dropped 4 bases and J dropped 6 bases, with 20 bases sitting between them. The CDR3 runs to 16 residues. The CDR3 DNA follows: TGTGCCAGCAGCCCAGGTATGCGGCGGGGGCTCAATGAGCAGTTCTTC. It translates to CASSPGMRRGLNEQFF.

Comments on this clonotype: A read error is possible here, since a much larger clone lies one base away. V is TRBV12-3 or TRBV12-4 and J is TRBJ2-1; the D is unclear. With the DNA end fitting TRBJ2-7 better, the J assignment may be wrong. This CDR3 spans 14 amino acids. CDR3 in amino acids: CASRPGSSYNEQYF. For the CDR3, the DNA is TGTGCCAGCAGACCAGGCAGCTCCTACAATGAGCAGTACTTC.

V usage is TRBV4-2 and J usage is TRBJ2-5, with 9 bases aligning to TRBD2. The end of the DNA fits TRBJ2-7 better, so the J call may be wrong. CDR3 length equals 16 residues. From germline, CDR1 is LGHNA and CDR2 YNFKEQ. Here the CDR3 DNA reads TGTGCCAGCAGCCAAGGCGAAAGAGCGGGGGGCCACGAGCAGTACTTC. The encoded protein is CASSQGERAGGHEQYF.

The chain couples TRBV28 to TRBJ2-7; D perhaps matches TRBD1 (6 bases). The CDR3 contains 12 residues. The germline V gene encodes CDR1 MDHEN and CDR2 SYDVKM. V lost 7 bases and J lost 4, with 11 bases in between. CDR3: CASTDRGYEQYF. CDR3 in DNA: TGTGCCAGCACGGACAGAGGTTACGAGCAGTACTTC.